The T cell receptor (beta chain) under discussion was sequenced for a study of T cells in Graves' hyperthyroidism and ophthalmopathy. Overall study context: Prior to any treatment, at the point of initial diagnosis, peripheral blood was collected.

Template material for amplifying TCR beta CDR3 regions consisted of RNA transcripts. HTBI primers were used for first-round RT-PCR of the TCR CDR3. TCRdb re-derived calls from the multiplex PCR reads in MiXCR, one entry per CDR3 protein. The table lists approximately 530,000 distinct CDR3 sequences, 16% of them singletons, with 18% in the top ten. The patients, who ranged from 18 to 65 in age, presented with newly diagnosed hyperthyroidism lasting under 2 months. Each 10 ml fresh peripheral blood draw supplied the PBMCs. To note about this clonotype: Antigen: not known.

The CDR3 loop spans 15 amino acids. Losses at the gene ends were 2 bases for V and 2 bases for J; bases not matched to a gene: 4. Germline values: CDR1 SGHAT, CDR2 FQDESV (reference sequence). Broader study findings: In the analysis, a 13 V-J model separated ophthalmopathy from stable hyperthyroidism.

The receptor comes from a woman younger than 35 with Graves' hyperthyroidism. The sequenced sample consisted of blood. The gene calls are TRBV11-1 and TRBJ1-1, with TRBD1 identical over 8 bases. The CDR3 is CASSLLAGGNTEAFF. For the CDR3, the DNA is TGTGCCAGCAGCTTATTGGCAGGGGGCAACACTGAAGCTTTCTTT.